The next 9 T cell receptor beta chains were all read from a single sample in a study of CD4 T cells in relation to SARS-CoV-2 and coronaviruses. The repertoire was sequenced with immunoSEQ multiplex PCR; TCRdb's copy has only in-frame clones and lacks some. The sample lists approximately 41,000 clones; 84% were seen once. These receptors' antigens are unknown. The sample was naive CD4+ T cells from PBMCs, cultured in vitro. Specified subset: naive CD4+ T cells isolated by negative enrichment. The receptors come from an adult with COVID-19.

The chain recombines TRBV18 with TRBJ2-5; 10 bases are shared with TRBD1. Germline V gene data show CDR1 as KGHSH and CDR2 as LQKENI. V gave up 3 bases and J gave up 6 bases; unmatched junction bases: 13. CDR3 length: 17 amino acids. The CDR3 DNA reads TGTGCCAGCTCACCTACTACAGGGACAGGGGATGGGAAGACCCAGTACTTC. Its protein product is CASSPTTGTGDGKTQYF.

V is TRBV9 and J is TRBJ2-5; TRBD2 aligns across 8 bases. The CDR3 sequence is 15 residues long. With 0 bases clipped from V and 4 bases from J, the junction kept 5 bases outside the gene matches. The germline CDR1 and CDR2 sequences are SGDLS and YYNGEE. CDR3 in DNA: TGTGCCAGCAGCGTAGTGGCGGGAGGTAGAGAGACCCAGTACTTC. Amino acid sequence: CASSVVAGGRETQYF.

V is TRBV7-2 and J is TRBJ2-5; TRBD2 matches 9 bases. In germline, CDR1 is SGHTA, CDR2 FQGNSA. The junction had 8 bases not matched to a gene; V was cut back by 4 bases and J by 5 bases. The CDR3 contains 15 residues. The CDR3 region has the DNA TGTGCCAGCAGCTCCGGTAGCGGGAGTTCCGAGACCCAGTACTTC. Protein sequence: CASSSGSGSSETQYF.

The chain recombines TRBV5-6 with TRBJ2-3; 10 nucleotides agree with TRBD2. This CDR3 region has 17 residues. Germline CDR1 and CDR2: SGHDT and YYEEEE. Trimming took 4 bases from V and 1 from J; bases not matched to a gene: 9. The CDR3: CASSALGGTSGTDTQYF. The CDR3 DNA reads TGTGCCAGCAGCGCCTTAGGGGGGACTAGCGGCACAGATACGCAGTATTTT.

This chain connects TRBV7-2 to TRBJ2-3, with D possibly matching TRBD2 (6 bases). CDR3 length equals 17 residues. Trimming left V 5 bases short and J 0 bases short, with 18 bases between. Germline CDR1 is SGHTA and CDR2 is FQGNSA. CDR3 in amino acids: CASSIRTLATSTDTQYF. CDR3 sequence (DNA): TGTGCCAGCAGCATACGCACTCTAGCGACAAGCACAGATACGCAGTATTTT.

This rearrangement joins TRBV11-1 to TRBJ2-5, with 9 bases identical to TRBD2. There are 13 residues in the CDR3. Trimming removed 8 bases from V and 5 bases from J; junction bases left unmatched: 6. In germline, CDR1 is SGHAT, CDR2 FQDESV (reference sequence). The CDR3 region is CASGSGRRETQYF. The CDR3 DNA reads TGTGCCAGCGGTAGCGGGAGACGGGAGACCCAGTACTTC.

V gene TRBV10-3 combines with J gene TRBJ1-4; no firm D call. The CDR3 spans 15 residues. V shed 0 bases and J shed 3 bases, with 8 bases lying between them. Germline V gene data show CDR1 as ENHRY and CDR2 as SYGVKD. The CDR3 is CAISESGSANEKLFF. In DNA form, the CDR3 reads TGTGCCATCAGTGAGTCGGGGTCGGCTAATGAAAAACTGTTTTTT.

The gene calls are TRBV7-9 and TRBJ2-7, with TRBD2 matching over 8 bases. Trimming cost V 0 bases and J 9 bases; bases outside gene matches: 13. Germline CDR1 is SEHNR and CDR2 is FQNEAQ (reference sequence). The CDR3 totals 16 residues. CDR3 amino acids: CASSLARTSPFVAQYF. The CDR3 region has the DNA TGTGCCAGCAGCTTAGCACGGACTAGCCCCTTCGTTGCGCAGTACTTC.

The chain recombines TRBV14 with TRBJ2-2, with D unclear. The germline V and J ends were trimmed by 1 base and 1 base, with 7 bases remaining between them. This CDR3 comprises 15 residues. The germline gives CDR1 SGHDN, CDR2 FVKESK. The CDR3 DNA reads TGTGCCAGCAGCCAAGTAGGTCAGAACACCGGGGAGCTGTTTTTT. As protein: CASSQVGQNTGELFF.